This is a list of T cell receptor beta chains from one sample in a study of cytomegalovirus exposure and HLA in healthy donors. Produced via immunoSEQ multiplex PCR; TCRdb's table is partial and in-frame only. The repertoire consists of 150,000 or so clones, with around two thirds occurring once and the leading ten covering about 9.4%. The sample consisted of PBMCs. The receptors were gathered from a man aged 25-45 years in good health and CMV-seropositive. The CDR3 runs from the conserved cysteine through the conserved F or W. The D gene is left open where the match is weak. A row's size may be missing; if present it is once, few, many or a size class.

v_gene	j_gene	d_gene	abundance	CDR3nt	CDR3aa
TRBV5-1	TRBJ2-5	TRBD2	.	TGCGCCAGCAGCTTCGAGGGGCTAGCGGGTTTCCAAGAGACCCAGTACTTC	CASSFEGLAGFQETQYF
TRBV13	TRBJ2-7	TRBD2	once	TGTGCCAGCAGCTTAGCGACTAGCGGCACCTACGAGCAGTACTTC	CASSLATSGTYEQYF
TRBV6-5	TRBJ2-5	TRBD1	.	TGTGCCACCCAGTCCCGACAGGGTTTCATGTACTTC	CATQSRQGFMYF
TRBV18	TRBJ2-1	TRBD2	.	TGTGCCAGCTCGCCCGGAGTTGGGGGAGGGCCGGAAGAGCAGTTCTTC	CASSPGVGGGPEEQFF
TRBV14	TRBJ2-5	.	once	TGTGCCAGCAGCCATATAAGAGACCAAGAGACCCAGTACTTC	CASSHIRDQETQYF
TRBV10-3	TRBJ2-7	TRBD1	.	TGTGCCAACGCCCCGGACAGGGGGCTGTACGAGCAGTACTTC	CANAPDRGLYEQYF
TRBV5-1	TRBJ2-5	TRBD1	.	TGCGCCAGCAGCTTGGGGGACAGGGCGAACCAAGAGACCCAGTACTTC	CASSLGDRANQETQYF
TRBV7-2	TRBJ1-3	TRBD1	.	TGTGCCAGCAGTCCGGGACAGTCCCGAAACACCATATATTTT	CASSPGQSRNTIYF
TRBV7-9	TRBJ1-1	.	.	TGTGCCAGCAGCCCCGTGGACAGTGAAGCTTTCTTT	CASSPVDSEAFF
TRBV11-3	TRBJ2-3	TRBD2	.	TGTGCCAGCAGTATCAGCGGGAGTCGCGTCAAGGGCACAGATACGCAGTATTTT	CASSISGSRVKGTDTQYF
TRBV2	TRBJ2-2	TRBD2	few	TGTGCCAGCAGCGGAACGGGAGCGGGAGTGACCGGGGAGCTGTTTTTT	CASSGTGAGVTGELFF
TRBV6-1	TRBJ1-1	.	.	TGTGCCGGGGATTGGGGGGGGCGAACTGAAGCTTTCTTT	CAGDWGGRTEAFF
TRBV7-6	TRBJ2-1	TRBD2	.	TGTGCCAGCAGCATTAGCGGGAGTGATGGTGAGCAGTTCTTC	CASSISGSDGEQFF
TRBV30	TRBJ2-5	.	.	TGTGCCTGGAGTGTTCCGCCCGCGGGGACCCAGTACTTC	CAWSVPPAGTQYF
TRBV30	TRBJ2-7	.	.	TGTGCCTGGACTATTACGGTAGGGGCGAGTTCCTACGAGCAGTACTTC	CAWTITVGASSYEQYF
TRBV6-1	TRBJ2-3	TRBD2	few	TGTGCCAGCAGACTAGCGGGAGGGAGCACAGATACGCAGTATTTT	CASRLAGGSTDTQYF
TRBV15	TRBJ1-5	TRBD1	.	TGTGCCACCAGCAGGCGGGACAGTTATAGCAATCAGCCCCAGCATTTT	CATSRRDSYSNQPQHF
TRBV14	TRBJ2-7	TRBD1	.	TGTGCCAGCAGCCTGTGGGACAGGGGCTGCCCTTGTTGCCACGAGCAGTACTTC	CASSLWDRGCPCCHEQYF
TRBV27	TRBJ2-7	TRBD1	.	TGTGCCAGCAGTCCGGGGACAGGCCGAGGCGAGCAGTACTTC	CASSPGTGRGEQYF
TRBV5-3	TRBJ1-2	.	few	TGTGCCAGAAGCTTGGTTGGAGAGGGTTGGGGCTACACCTTC	CARSLVGEGWGYTF
TRBV5-1	TRBJ2-5	.	.	TGCGCCAGCAGCTTGGAAGCCGAGAGGGCCCAGTACTTC	CASSLEAERAQYF
TRBV4-1	TRBJ2-7	TRBD2	.	TGCGCCAGCAGCCAAGCCCATACTAGCGGGAAGACCTACGAGCAGTACTTC	CASSQAHTSGKTYEQYF
TRBV4-1	TRBJ2-7	.	.	TGCGCCAGCTCTTTCCTTACGGGTGAGCAGTACTTC	CASSFLTGEQYF
TRBV28	TRBJ1-5	.	.	TGTGCCAGCACCAACGAACTAGCGCCCCCCCAGCATTTT	CASTNELAPPQHF
TRBV7-2	TRBJ2-7	.	.	TGTGCCAGCACCCGGTCGTACGAGCAGTACTTC	CASTRSYEQYF
TRBV28	TRBJ2-7	.	.	TGTGCCAGCAACCGGGGGGCGAGGTACGAGCAGTACTTC	CASNRGARYEQYF
TRBV5-1	TRBJ2-1	TRBD2	few	TGCGCCAGCAGCTTGGCTCTAGCGGGAGGGTACAATGAGCAGTTCTTC	CASSLALAGGYNEQFF
TRBV11-2	TRBJ1-2	.	.	TGTGCCAGCAGCTCCCTGCGGGGGCGTTTTCATGGCTACACCTTC	CASSSLRGRFHGYTF
TRBV2	TRBJ2-1	TRBD1	.	TGTGCCGCCGCGATTCGACAGGGGAATTCGGACAATGAGCAGTTCTTC	CAAAIRQGNSDNEQFF
TRBV11-2	TRBJ2-7	TRBD2	.	TGTGCCAGCAGCTTAGATCAATGGGGGGGCGAGCAGTACTTC	CASSLDQWGGEQYF
TRBV9	TRBJ2-5	TRBD2	.	TGTGCCAGCAGTCTCCACCGGGGGGTCCAAGAGACCCAGTACTTC	CASSLHRGVQETQYF
TRBV27	TRBJ2-7	.	.	TGTGCCAGCAGCCCCATCGGACGGGGGAGGCCCTACGAGCAGTACTTC	CASSPIGRGRPYEQYF
TRBV6-6	TRBJ2-7	.	.	TGTGCCAGCAGAGTTGGCGCGGGACCCTACGAGCAGTACTTC	CASRVGAGPYEQYF
TRBV9	TRBJ2-7	.	.	TGTGCCAGCAGCGTAGCGGGAGATGGTTACGAGCAGTACTTC	CASSVAGDGYEQYF
TRBV19	TRBJ2-5	TRBD2	.	TGTGCCAGTAGCCCTTTTGAGCGGGGGGGGTGGGAGACCCAGTACTTC	CASSPFERGGWETQYF
TRBV7-8	TRBJ1-3	.	.	TGTGCCAGCAGCTTAGGGGCAGGGGACTCTGGAAACACCATATATTTT	CASSLGAGDSGNTIYF
TRBV5-1	TRBJ2-1	TRBD2	few	TGCGCCAGCAGCCTGACTAGCTATGAGCAGTTCTTC	CASSLTSYEQFF
TRBV10-3	TRBJ2-2	.	once	TGTGCCATCGGCCCGAACACCGGGGAGCTGTTTTTT	CAIGPNTGELFF
TRBV11-1	TRBJ1-5	.	.	TGTGCCAGCAGCTTAGGGTCGGGGGTCAATCAGCCCCAGCATTTT	CASSLGSGVNQPQHF
TRBV6-1	TRBJ2-3	TRBD1	.	TGTGCCAGCAGATTCGGACAGGGTTCCACAGATACGCAGTATTTT	CASRFGQGSTDTQYF
TRBV4-1	TRBJ2-7	.	.	TGCGCCAGCAGCCAAGGTAACGGGATGCTTTACGAGCAGTACTTC	CASSQGNGMLYEQYF
TRBV4-1	TRBJ2-2	TRBD2	.	TGCGCCAGCAGCCAAGCAGAAACTAGCGGGTCGGCCGGGGAGCTGTTTTTT	CASSQAETSGSAGELFF
TRBV6-6	TRBJ2-2	TRBD2	.	TGTGCCAGCAGTTCCCGGGGAGCGGGAGGGCCATGGGAGCTGTTTTTT	CASSSRGAGGPWELFF
TRBV19	TRBJ2-7	TRBD1	few	TGTGCCAGTAGTATAGATCCAGGGGGTGTCGAGCAGTACTTC	CASSIDPGGVEQYF